These T cell receptor beta chains were read from a single sample in a study of shared clonotypes between healthy human individuals. TCRdb keeps only in-frame clones here, not all; method: immunoSEQ multiplex PCR. The table has about 300,000 clones, less than 85% seen once. Sequenced sample: memory CD4+ T cells sorted from blood. The receptor set was obtained from a man in his thirties or forties in good health. CDR3s include the opening cysteine and the closing phenylalanine or tryptophan. The D gene is left open where the match is weak. The size field is filled for only some rows; it gives once, few, many or a size class.

TRBV7-2,.,TRBJ1-1,.,TGTGCCAGCAGCTTGGGGGCGCGTCCTGAAGCTTTCTTT,CASSLGARPEAFF
TRBV5-1,.,TRBJ2-7,.,TGCGCCAGCAGCTCGGGAGCCACATCGGGGGACGAGCAGTACTTC,CASSSGATSGDEQYF
TRBV19,TRBD1,TRBJ1-3,.,TGTGCCAGTAGTGACCCGGGACAGGGAAAGGCTGGAAACACCATATATTTT,CASSDPGQGKAGNTIYF
TRBV28,TRBD1,TRBJ2-2,.,TGTGCCAGCAGTCAGGACAGGAGACCGAACACCGGGGAGCTGTTTTTT,CASSQDRRPNTGELFF
TRBV10-3,.,TRBJ2-7,.,TGTGCCATCAAGGACACCCGATCCTACGAGCAGTACTTC,CAIKDTRSYEQYF
TRBV12-1,.,TRBJ1-2,.,TGTGCCAGCAGCAACCCACCACCGAACTATGGCTACACCTTC,CASSNPPPNYGYTF
TRBV2,.,TRBJ2-2,.,TGTGCCAGCAGTGAGATCCCTAGCGCCTACACCGGGGAGCTGTTTTTT,CASSEIPSAYTGELFF
TRBV28,TRBD1,TRBJ1-1,once,TGTGCCAGCAGTTTAATAGGACAGGAGAACACTGAAGCTTTCTTT,CASSLIGQENTEAFF
TRBV28,.,TRBJ2-7,.,TGTGCCAGCACCACCGGGACACTCTACGAGCAGTACTTC,CASTTGTLYEQYF
TRBV28,.,TRBJ1-2,.,TGTGCCAGCAGCTCACTTTATGGCTACACCTTC,CASSSLYGYTF
TRBV11-2,.,TRBJ2-5,.,TGTGCCAGCAGCTACAGGGTACTGCAAGAGACCCAGTACTTC,CASSYRVLQETQYF
TRBV28,.,TRBJ1-1,.,TGTGCCAGCAAGCCCAGCACGGGGAACACTGAAGCTTTCTTT,CASKPSTGNTEAFF
TRBV9,.,TRBJ1-1,.,TGTGCCAGCAGCGTAGAAGGGGGTTTCGGTTCGAACACTGAAGCTTTCTTT,CASSVEGGFGSNTEAFF
TRBV11-3,.,TRBJ2-1,.,TGTGCCAGCAGCGGGGCCGGAATCGACAATGAGCAGTTCTTC,CASSGAGIDNEQFF
TRBV9,.,TRBJ2-1,.,TGTGCCAGCAGCGCGGACCAGGTATACAATGAGCAGTTCTTC,CASSADQVYNEQFF
TRBV2,.,TRBJ2-3,.,TGTGCCAGCAGTGAGGACAGTCAAGGGACAGATACGCAGTATTTT,CASSEDSQGTDTQYF
TRBV6-1,TRBD2,TRBJ2-3,.,TGTGCCAGCAGTGTAGTAGCGGGAGATGCAGATACGCAGTATTTT,CASSVVAGDADTQYF
TRBV2,.,TRBJ2-3,.,TGTGCCAGCAGTGACGGGGGCCATGGCACAGATACGCAGTATTTT,CASSDGGHGTDTQYF
TRBV18,.,TRBJ2-7,.,TGTGCCAGCTCACCAACAGGGCGGGTCTACGAGCAGTACTTC,CASSPTGRVYEQYF
TRBV7-2,.,TRBJ1-2,once,TGTGCCAGCAGCTTAGAGGGGGGACCACGATATGGCTACACCTTC,CASSLEGGPRYGYTF
TRBV28,TRBD1,TRBJ1-3,.,TGTGCCAGCAGTATTCCGGGACAGGGGACTGGAAACACCATATATTTT,CASSIPGQGTGNTIYF
TRBV5-1,.,TRBJ1-5,.,TGCGCCAGCAGCTTTATTGGGGGGCCGAATCAGCCCCAGCATTTT,CASSFIGGPNQPQHF
TRBV4-1,.,TRBJ2-5,.,TGCGCCAGCAGCCCGAGCGGCGTGGAGGGAGAGACCCAGTACTTC,CASSPSGVEGETQYF
TRBV7-8,.,TRBJ1-2,many,TGTGCCAGCAGCCCCCTTCAGGGGTTTTTCGGCTACACCTTC,CASSPLQGFFGYTF
TRBV2,.,TRBJ1-1,.,TGTGCCAGCAGTGAACGGATGAGAACTTTCTTT,CASSERMRTFF
TRBV11-2,TRBD2,TRBJ2-3,.,TGTGCCAGCAGCGACCGTGGACGGACTAGTACGCAGTATTTT,CASSDRGRTSTQYF
TRBV29-1,TRBD2,TRBJ2-7,.,TGCAGCGTGATACGAAATAGCGGGAGATCCTACGAGCAGTACTTC,CSVIRNSGRSYEQYF
TRBV11-2,.,TRBJ2-7,once,TGTGCCAGCAGCTTAGAAAGGACTCAGTACGAGCAGTACTTC,CASSLERTQYEQYF
TRBV28,.,TRBJ1-5,.,TGTGCCAGCAGTGCCCAGGGGAATCAGCCCCAGCATTTT,CASSAQGNQPQHF
TRBV7-9,.,TRBJ2-1,.,TGTGCCAGCAGCTTATCGACCGTCCTCAACAATGAGCAGTTCTTC,CASSLSTVLNNEQFF
TRBV28,TRBD1,TRBJ2-5,.,TGTGCCAGCAGCCCGCCGGGACAGTTACGGGCCCAGTACTTC,CASSPPGQLRAQYF
TRBV12-5,.,TRBJ2-2,.,TGTGCTAGTGGTTTGGTAGTCGGGAGTGTGGGGGAGCTGTTTTTT,CASGLVVGSVGELFF
TRBV5-1,TRBD2,TRBJ2-2,.,TGCGCCAGCAGCTTGGCTCCTAGCGGGAGTCGACCGGAGCTGTTTTTT,CASSLAPSGSRPELFF